The present entry profiles one T cell receptor (beta chain) with its context. This sample was included in a study of blood T cell repertoires in COVID-19. Overall study: The origin of the acute and convalescent COVID-19 samples was the United States, Italy and Spain. From T cells, B-cell-depleted T cells, or PBMCs came the material, which was cDNA or gDNA.

Trimming stripped 5 bases from V and 0 bases from J, with 14 bases between. In germline, CDR1 is SEHNR, CDR2 FQNEAQ (reference sequence). This CDR3 contains 17 residues. The authors' processing: Reference gene primer amplification yielded estimated nucleated cell counts. Clones were sequenced by immunoSEQ multiplex PCR, and TCRdb holds only the in-frame ones, with some missing. V, J and clone size are taken as reported in that table, and D and trimming were inferred from the DNA itself. Among fewer than 110,000 clones listed, around 88% were seen once. The V gene is TRBV7-9, the J gene TRBJ2-6, with a weak D call TRBD2 (6 bases). Sequenced material: peripheral blood. The clonotype comes from a human donor in a cohort sampled during active COVID-19. CDR3: CASSARDWSSGANVLTF. The CDR3, as DNA: TGTGCCAGCAGCGCACGGGACTGGAGCTCTGGGGCCAACGTCCTGACTTTC.